This TCR beta chain was sequenced for a study of OX40 agonist ivuxolimab in advanced cancers. The germline V gene has CDR1 MNHEY and CDR2 SMNVEV (reference sequence). CDR3 length: 12 amino acids. V was shortened by 8 bases and J by 5 bases, with 11 bases between the two germline ends. The study sampled blood at baseline, cycle 4 day 1, and cycle 7 day 1. Measured with immunoSEQ multiplex PCR; TCRdb has only the in-frame clones, and not every one. The sample records some 60,000 clones, roughly 86% being singletons. This sequence originates from an adult with an advanced solid tumor such as melanoma, head and neck, liver or kidney cancer. The rearrangement uses TRBV27 and TRBJ2-3; no clear D. The starting material was CD4+ or CD8+ T cells sorted from blood, obtained in a trial of the OX40 agonist ivuxolimab. The DNA for the CDR3 is TGTGCCAGCTCGTCCCCGGAAGATACGCAGTATTTT. Translation: CASSSPEDTQYF.